This TCR beta chain was retrieved from a study of T cell responses to AZD1222 COVID-19 vaccine (dated by TCRdb to the early 2020s). With respect to the entire study: Because spike-specific TCR depth and breadth did not differ between the two schedules, AZD1222 recipients who got a second dose at roughly 4 weeks were pooled with those who got a second dose at roughly 12 weeks. A total of 233 trial participants underwent TCR sequencing, of whom about 200 had received two doses of AZD1222 and roughly 26 had received two doses of the MenACWY control vaccine. Trial participants were enrolled by age into 18-55, 56-69 and 70-plus year subgroups, with roughly 150, 30 and 60 TCR-sequenced participants respectively.

General study outcomes and caveats: The whole spike protein was spanned by vaccine-associated CD4 TCRs, and dominant responses were seen in regions 160-218 and 743-854. Only five or six AZD1222 recipients were SARS-CoV-2 seropositive at baseline, limiting conclusions about previously exposed vaccinees. In the small 56-69-year group, the increase in depth fell short of significance, most likely because of low power. Epitopes outside the regions mutated in the B.1.351 and B.1.1.7 variants were reportedly recognized by nearly half of the unique spike-specific TCRs. After two AZD1222 doses, both the breadth and the depth of spike-specific TCRs were significantly higher than at day 0 and than in MenACWY recipients. Most participants were white British and females outnumbered males, and the authors suggested that clonal diversity may have been underestimated. Because no day 14 peak-response samples were available, repertoires were characterized only after the peak T cell response.

The sample's time point label, decoded: baseline before first vaccination. Samples from vaccinated people were obtained from the UK trials COV001 and COV002, which included a single-blind randomized controlled phase 2/3 trial of AZD1222 (ChAdOx1 nCoV-19) in healthy adults. For TCRbeta chain sequencing, PBMC samples from trial participants were taken at day 0 and at day 28 after the second dose. The table lists this clone with a count of one. Its antigen has not been determined. Qualities for individual bases were not recorded, and no much larger clone is one base off. The CDR3 regions of human TCRbeta chains were subjected to immunosequencing. Processing in the source paper ran as follows. TCRs in the repertoires were matched against a reference library of SARS-CoV-2-specific TCRs that had been generated with the MIRA antigen-specificity platform. Breadth was defined as the fraction of unique TCRs that were SARS-CoV-2-associated, and depth was defined as the fraction of total T cells that were SARS-CoV-2-associated. Using the MIRA data, each spike-specific TCR was mapped to the spike region that the TCR reacts to and placed in a CD4 or CD8 class. Log10-transformed breadth and depth values were compared by one-way ANOVA with Sidak's multiple comparisons tests. Not all clones reach the TCRdb copy of this immuneACCESS table, which keeps in-frame sequences only. Checked studies attribute under half of the gap to unresolved V genes and leave the rest unexplained. That table furnishes V, J and clone size, whereas the DNA furnished D and trimming. A total of 150,000 to 200,000 clones appear in this sample, about nine tenths of them only once. The ten largest clones take up 2.5% to 3% of the sample.

The clonotype was recovered from an adult in good health. Sample: peripheral blood, taken on day 0 of AZD1222 vaccination.

The nucleotides are TGTGCCGTACTGGGGCAGATACAAGAGACCCAGTACTTC. This is translated as CAVLGQIQETQYF. The V gene is TRBV5-8 and the J gene is TRBJ2-5, and the D gene may be TRBD1, 5 bases matching. Reading from cysteine to phenylalanine, the CDR3 counts 13 amino acids. Only CDR3 DNA is held: 39 bases, read in frame from base 1. CDR1 and CDR2 were assigned from the germline V gene as SGHTS and YDEGEE. The germline ends are 15 bases apart after V is trimmed by 10 bases and J by 2 bases.